This T cell receptor beta chain emerged from a study of blood T cells in healthy people across ages. This clonotype showed up just a few times. In germline, CDR1 is LGHNA, CDR2 YSLEER. V was clipped by 0 bases and J by 7 bases; unmatched bases: 8. This CDR3 contains 16 residues. PCR was performed a second time for about 7 to 12 cycles using a sample-barcoded 5' primer and a J-beta primer mix. Using its own MiXCR run on the 5' RACE reads, TCRdb lists one record per CDR3 protein. The sample holds 780,000 or so distinct CDR3 sequences, approximately 53% seen once. The genes are TRBV4-3 and TRBJ2-1, with 8 bases identical to TRBD2. The source material was blood. The clonotype was recovered from a man aged 40-50 years in good health. CDR3 protein: CASSQDSAGGGNEQFF. DNA of the CDR3: TGCGCCAGCAGCCAAGATTCCGCGGGAGGAGGTAATGAGCAGTTCTTC.